What follows are 26 T cell receptor beta chains derived from one specimen sequenced in a study of blood T cell repertoires in COVID-19. Using immunoSEQ multiplex PCR, the repertoire was profiled, and TCRdb retains in-frame clones only, with some absent. The repertoire holds around 87,000 clones, with about nine tenths as singletons. What was sequenced was peripheral blood. These receptors came from a human donor with active COVID-19. The donor label of this sample is uncertain.

The chain carries TRBV6-5 and TRBJ1-5; no clear D. CDR1 is MNHEY and CDR2 is SVGAGI in the germline V gene. This CDR3 is 14 amino acids long. Deletions cut 4 bases from V and 3 bases from J, with 10 bases between. For the CDR3, the DNA is TGTGCCAGCAGTTCCGGGAGCCTCAATCAGCCCCAGCATTTT. This encodes CASSSGSLNQPQHF.

J is TRBJ2-2 and V is TRBV5-3; D may be TRBD2 (5 bases). TRBV5-3 is annotated as an ORF whose role is uncertain. The CDR3 extends over 16 amino acids. V shed 0 bases and J shed 2 bases, with 11 bases lying between them. The CDR3 protein is CARSLGKRVNTGELFF. The CDR3 DNA sequence: TGTGCCAGAAGCTTGGGGAAGAGGGTTAACACCGGGGAGCTGTTTTTT.

V and J are TRBV7-9 and TRBJ2-7, with 10 bases that match TRBD1. J lost 2 bases, V lost 2 bases, and 6 bases had no gene match. From germline, CDR1 is SEHNR and CDR2 FQNEAQ (reference sequence). The CDR3 covers 16 residues. In DNA form, the CDR3 reads TGTGCCAGCAGCTTACCCATCGGGACAGGGGCCTACGAGCAGTACTTC. Its translation: CASSLPIGTGAYEQYF.

The chain links TRBV7-9 to TRBJ2-6, with no clear D. The CDR3 sequence is 15 residues long. Per the germline V gene, CDR1 is SEHNR and CDR2 is FQNEAQ (reference sequence). V shed 5 bases and J shed 0 bases, with 8 bases lying between them. The CDR3 nucleotides are TGTGCCAGCAGCCAGGTCCACTCTGGGGCCAACGTCCTGACTTTC. Amino acids: CASSQVHSGANVLTF.

This chain uses TRBV5-4 with TRBJ2-2, with a tentative D call TRBD1 (7 bases). Trimming removed 0 bases from V and 2 bases from J, with 14 bases in between. The CDR3 is 17 residues long. Germline assignment: CDR1 SGHNT and CDR2 YYREEE (reference sequence). DNA for the CDR3: TGTGCCAGCAGCTTGGCTGCCAGGGGGGAAAACACCGGGGAGCTGTTTTTT. Amino acid sequence: CASSLAARGENTGELFF.

The chain links TRBV5-8 to TRBJ1-6; D might be TRBD1 (5 bases). Trimming stripped 4 bases from V and 6 bases from J, with 17 bases between. The CDR3 length is 16 residues. The V gene's germline CDR1 is SGHTS and CDR2 YDEGEE. The CDR3 here is CASSPLLGGANSPLHF. The CDR3 coding sequence is TGTGCCAGCAGCCCTCTCTTGGGAGGGGCTAATTCACCCCTCCACTTT.

J is TRBJ2-1 and V is TRBV2, with D tentatively TRBD1 (5 bases). The germline V gene encodes CDR1 SNHLY and CDR2 FYNNEI. V lost 6 bases and J lost 0, with 15 bases in between. This CDR3 comprises 16 residues. The CDR3, as DNA: TGTGCCAGCAGACGGACAATGCGGAGCTCCTACAATGAGCAGTTCTTC. Its translation: CASRRTMRSSYNEQFF.

For the CDR3, the DNA is TGTGCCACCAGTCCGGGTGGGGGACAGGGTGGTAACTATGGCTACACCTTC. It codes for CATSPGGGQGGNYGYTF. V gene TRBV15 combines with J gene TRBJ1-2; 9 bases match TRBD1. The V gene's germline CDR1 is LNHNV and CDR2 YYDKDF (reference sequence). The length of the CDR3 is 17 residues. V was clipped by 6 bases and J by 1 base; unmatched bases: 12.

This clone was observed once. The chain has TRBV5-4 and TRBJ1-1; TRBD1 might be the D (5 bases). Per germline, CDR1 SGHNT and CDR2 YYREEE (reference sequence). The CDR3 covers 12 residues. With 0 bases removed from V and 8 bases from J, the gap between germline ends came to 8 bases. CDR3 bases: TGTGCCAGCAGCTTGGAACAGGAAGAAGCTTTCTTT. It is translated as CASSLEQEEAFF.

DNA for the CDR3: TGCAGCGTTGGAATACAGGGGGCTGAAGCTTTCTTT. It codes for CSVGIQGAEAFF. V usage is TRBV29-1 and J usage is TRBJ1-1; 8 bases fit TRBD1. CDR1 is SQVTM, CDR2 ANQGSEA, per germline. This CDR3 spans 12 amino acids. Unmatched junction bases numbered 4, after V lost 4 bases and J lost 6 bases.

The V call is TRBV6-5, the J call TRBJ1-3; tentatively, D is TRBD1 (6 bases). Germline V gives CDR1 MNHEY, CDR2 SVGAGI. V gave up 4 bases and J gave up 2 bases, with 9 bases separating them. The CDR3 has 14 residues. The CDR3 sequence: CASSFTGTGNTIYF. Written as DNA, the CDR3 is TGTGCCAGCAGTTTCACAGGGACTGGAAACACCATATATTTT.

The J gene is TRBJ1-6, the V gene TRBV19; 7 bases match TRBD1. V lost 5 bases and J lost 0; bases outside the gene matches: 7. CDR1 and CDR2 from the germline V gene are LNHDA and SQIVND (reference sequence). This CDR3 comprises 17 residues. CDR3 amino acids: CASSLMGQSSYNSPLHF. In nucleotides, the CDR3 is TGTGCCAGTAGTCTTATGGGACAGAGCTCCTATAATTCACCCCTCCACTTT.

This clone showed up just a few times. V is TRBV7-2 and J is TRBJ1-5; tentatively, D is TRBD1 (5 bases). V gave up 0 bases and J gave up 3 bases, with 9 bases separating them. This CDR3 has 15 amino acids. Germline V lookup: CDR1 SGHTA, CDR2 FQGNSA. Here the CDR3 DNA reads TGTGCCAGCAGCTTAGCCCAGGGTTACAATCAGCCCCAGCATTTT. It specifies CASSLAQGYNQPQHF.

This clone was observed a single time. This rearrangement joins TRBV6-6 to TRBJ2-1; 13 bases fit TRBD2. This CDR3 has 16 amino acids. CDR1 and CDR2 (germline): MNHNY, SVGAGI (reference sequence). The junction had 5 bases not matched to a gene; V was cut back by 7 bases and J by 2 bases. The CDR3 loop is CASTWTSGGPYNEQFF. CDR3 in DNA: TGTGCCAGCACTTGGACTAGCGGGGGCCCCTACAATGAGCAGTTCTTC.

This sequence joins TRBV7-3 and TRBJ2-2, with D perhaps matching TRBD2 (6 bases). Germline V gene lookup returns CDR1 SGHTA and CDR2 FQGTGA. The CDR3 runs to 17 residues. The germline V and J ends were trimmed by 1 base and 1 base, with 13 bases remaining between them. The CDR3 coding sequence is TGTGCCAGCAGCTTAATTCGGGGACTGCAGAACACCGGGGAGCTGTTTTTT. This sequence encodes CASSLIRGLQNTGELFF.

The DNA of the CDR3 is TGTGCCAGCAGCGTAGTCCCGACTAGTTCCACAGATACGCAGTATTTT. This encodes CASSVVPTSSTDTQYF. V and J are TRBV9 and TRBJ2-3; weak D call: TRBD2 (6 bases). This CDR3 has 16 amino acids. Germline values: CDR1 SGDLS, CDR2 YYNGEE. V lost 0 bases to trimming and J lost 2 bases, with 13 bases between them. The full variable domain, rest sourced from reference TRBV9 and TRBJ2-3, is DSGVTQTPKHLITATGQRVTLRCSPRSGDLSVYWYQQSLDQGLQFLIQYYNGEERAKGNILERFSAQQFPDLHSELNLSSLELGDSALYFCASSVVPTSSTDTQYFGPGTRLTVL.

The chain employs TRBV6-6 and TRBJ2-7; TRBD1 agrees at 7 bases. With 5 bases clipped from V and 1 base from J, the junction kept 5 bases outside the gene matches. The CDR3 extends over 14 amino acids. In germline, CDR1 is MNHNY, CDR2 SVGAGI (reference sequence). The CDR3 DNA is TGTGCCAGCAGTCCTGGGACAGAATCCTACGAGCAGTACTTC. It encodes CASSPGTESYEQYF.

This clone was picked up one time. The chain couples TRBV25-1 to TRBJ2-5; D is perhaps TRBD2 (6 bases). CDR1 is MGHDK and CDR2 is SYGVNS in the germline V gene. CDR3 length: 13 amino acids. V lost 3 bases and J 2 bases, leaving 7 bases between the germline ends. CDR3 amino acids: CASSEEGQETQYF. CDR3 coding DNA: TGTGCCAGCAGTGAGGAGGGACAAGAGACCCAGTACTTC.

The chain carries TRBV7-9 and TRBJ2-7; D might be TRBD1 (7 bases). V shed 5 bases and J shed 4 bases, with 9 bases lying between them. The CDR3 spans 12 residues. The germline V gene encodes CDR1 SEHNR and CDR2 FQNEAQ (reference sequence). In nucleotides, the CDR3 is TGTGCCAGCAGCCCAGGGGGGTACGAGCAGTACTTC. It is translated as CASSPGGYEQYF. The entire variable domain, with the rest obtained from reference TRBV7-9 and TRBJ2-7, is as follows: DTGVSQNPRHKITKRGQNVTFRCDPISEHNRLYWYRQTLGQGPEFLTYFQNEAQLEKSRLLSDRFSAERPKGSFSTLEIQRTEQGDSAMYLCASSPGGYEQYFGPGTRLTVT.

The DNA for the CDR3 is TGTGCCAGCAGTGACCGCGCCGGGTACTCCTACAATGAGCAGTTCTTC. This translates into CASSDRAGYSYNEQFF. This sequence joins TRBV6-2 or TRBV6-3 and TRBJ2-1; D gene ambiguous. The ends were cut back, 5 bases at V and 0 bases at J, with 14 bases in the middle. Germline-derived CDR1 and CDR2 are MNHEY and SVGEGT. The CDR3 has 16 amino acids.

V usage is TRBV5-1 and J usage is TRBJ1-2; weak D call: TRBD1 (5 bases). The V gene lost 0 bases and the J gene lost 5 bases, with 14 bases spanning the gap. CDR3 size: 15 residues. Germline assignment: CDR1 SGHRS and CDR2 YFSETQ. CDR3 region: CASSLAFSGAYGYTF. CDR3 in DNA: TGCGCCAGCAGCTTGGCTTTTAGTGGGGCGTATGGCTACACCTTC.

V gene TRBV30 combines with J gene TRBJ1-3; 7 bases line up with TRBD1. After removal of 3 bases from V and 0 bases from J, the junction contained 5 bases not matched to a gene. The CDR3 extends over 15 amino acids. The germline gives CDR1 GTSNPN, CDR2 SVGIG (reference sequence). The chain's CDR3 is CAWRETGNSGNTIYF. As DNA, the CDR3 is TGTGCCTGGAGAGAGACAGGGAACTCTGGAAACACCATATATTTT.

The V call is TRBV4-1, the J call TRBJ2-5; weak D call: TRBD2 (6 bases). CDR1 and CDR2 from the germline V gene are MGHRA and YSYEKL. V shed 4 bases and J shed 1 base, with 13 bases lying between them. This CDR3 comprises 15 residues. Here the CDR3 reads CASSPRGVVQETQYF. As DNA, the CDR3 is TGCGCCAGCAGCCCGCGGGGCGTAGTCCAAGAGACCCAGTACTTC.

V is TRBV6-5 and J is TRBJ2-7, with D possibly matching TRBD1 (5 bases). V was clipped by 7 bases and J by 2 bases, with 15 bases between them. Per germline, CDR1 MNHEY and CDR2 SVGAGI. The CDR3 has 14 residues. CDR3 DNA: TGTGCCAGCACCCCAGGCGGCAGGGCCTACGAGCAGTACTTC. Translation gives CASTPGGRAYEQYF.

The chain has TRBV7-8 and TRBJ1-2; D is uncertain. The V and J ends lost 1 base and 0 bases respectively, with 9 bases between them. The CDR3 is 15 amino acids. Per germline, CDR1 SGHVS and CDR2 FQNEAQ. The CDR3 nucleotides are TGTGCCAGCAGCTTAGTGTCGAGTTCTAACTATGGCTACACCTTC. It codes for CASSLVSSSNYGYTF.

CDR3 sequence reads: CASSDLAGEETQYF. In DNA, the CDR3 is TGCGCCAGCAGTGACTTAGCGGGGGAAGAGACCCAGTACTTC. V gene TRBV4-1 combines with J gene TRBJ2-5, with TRBD2 identical over 9 bases. Unmatched junction bases numbered 5, after V lost 6 bases and J lost 3 bases. The CDR3 covers 14 residues. In germline, CDR1 is MGHRA, CDR2 YSYEKL.